The next 22 T cell receptor beta chains were all read from a single sample in a study of shared clonotypes between healthy human individuals. Measured with immunoSEQ multiplex PCR; TCRdb has only the in-frame clones, and not every one. The table lists nearly 2 million clones, around 96% of them singletons. CD8 cells classed as naive were CD45RO-negative and positively selected for CCR7, excluding terminally differentiated effector memory CD45RA+ cells. Material: naive CD8+ T cells sorted from blood. All receptors derive from a young man in good health.

The genes are TRBV27 and TRBJ2-2; D remains ambiguous. From germline, CDR1 is MNHEY and CDR2 SMNVEV (reference sequence). The CDR3 is 17 residues long. V shed 1 base and J shed 5 bases, with 17 bases lying between them. The CDR3 region has the DNA TGTGCCAGCAGTTTATTATTTGTATCGGATACAACCGGGGAGCTGTTTTTT. This codes for CASSLLFVSDTTGELFF.

The chain employs TRBV11-2 and TRBJ2-1, with D possibly matching TRBD2 (6 bases). V was shortened by 10 bases and J by 7 bases, with 17 bases between the two germline ends. The germline V gene encodes CDR1 SGHAT and CDR2 FQNNGV. CDR3 length equals 13 residues. The chain's CDR3 is CATQTSRLNEQFF. The CDR3, as DNA: TGTGCCACCCAGACTAGTCGCCTTAATGAGCAGTTCTTC.

The chain couples TRBV5-1 to TRBJ2-7; D is perhaps TRBD1 or TRBD2 (5 bases each). V was trimmed by 3 bases and J by 2 bases, leaving 15 bases between them. The CDR3 consists of 15 residues. Germline assignment: CDR1 SGHRS and CDR2 YFSETQ. The CDR3 loop is CASSSPRDATYEQYF. The CDR3 DNA reads TGCGCCAGCAGCTCGCCCCGGGACGCCACCTACGAGCAGTACTTC.

This clone came up once. The chain joins TRBV5-1 to TRBJ2-2; the match to TRBD1 covers 9 bases. V lost 3 bases, J lost 7 bases, and 13 bases stayed unmatched. This CDR3 spans 17 amino acids. Germline V lookup: CDR1 SGHRS, CDR2 YFSETQ. Here the CDR3 DNA reads TGCGCCAGCAGCTCCGACCTACCGGGACAGGGAGGCGGGGAGCTGTTTTTT. This gives the protein CASSSDLPGQGGGELFF. Combining the CDR3 with reference TRBV5-1 and TRBJ2-2 gives the whole variable domain KAGVTQTPRYLIKTRGQQVTLSCSPISGHRSVSWYQQTPGQGLQFLFEYFSETQRNKGNFPGRFSGRQFSNSRSEMNVSTLELGDSALYLCASSSDLPGQGGGELFFGEGSRLTVL.

This clone was seen just once. V usage is TRBV5-6 and J usage is TRBJ2-1; D is ambiguous. Germline CDR1 is SGHDT and CDR2 is YYEEEE. The length of the CDR3 is 13 residues. Between the trimmed V and J ends, which lost 2 bases and 6 bases, there was a span of 9 bases. CDR3 loop: CASSLAGPNEQFF. In DNA, the CDR3 is TGTGCCAGCAGCTTAGCCGGGCCCAATGAGCAGTTCTTC.

The chain joins TRBV27 to TRBJ2-7; possible D gene TRBD1, 6 bases. Trimming shortened V by 5 bases and J by 3 bases, and 20 bases separated the two germline ends. The CDR3 is made up of 16 amino acids. From germline, CDR1 is MNHEY and CDR2 SMNVEV (reference sequence). DNA of the CDR3: TGTGCCAGCAGTCCCTCCATCGGGACAAGGGGCTACGAGCAGTACTTC. This codes for CASSPSIGTRGYEQYF.

V usage is TRBV27 and J usage is TRBJ1-5; unclear D gene. Germline assignment: CDR1 MNHEY and CDR2 SMNVEV (reference sequence). V was trimmed by 3 bases and J by 1 base, leaving 4 bases between them. The CDR3 has 13 amino acids. The CDR3 is CASSFWSNQPQHF. For the CDR3, the DNA is TGTGCCAGCAGTTTTTGGAGCAATCAGCCCCAGCATTTT.

V usage is TRBV6-6 and J usage is TRBJ1-1; weak D call: TRBD1 (5 bases). The CDR3 consists of 12 residues. Trimming took 6 bases from V and 4 from J, leaving 9 bases between them. CDR1 is MNHNY, CDR2 SVGAGI, per germline (reference sequence). The CDR3 sequence: CASSQGTTEAFF. The DNA of the CDR3 is TGTGCCAGCAGCCAGGGAACCACTGAAGCTTTCTTT.

This clone was picked up one time. This chain uses TRBV5-1 with TRBJ1-1, with D unresolved. V shed 4 bases and J shed 1 base, with 8 bases lying between them. CDR3 length: 13 residues. Germline CDR1 and CDR2: SGHRS and YFSETQ. CDR3 amino acids: CASSSRTNTEAFF. For the CDR3, the DNA is TGCGCCAGCAGCAGCAGGACGAACACTGAAGCTTTCTTT.

The genes are TRBV5-4 and TRBJ1-1; no clear D. Trimming stripped 4 bases from V and 1 base from J, with 11 bases between. The CDR3 runs to 14 residues. Germline-derived CDR1 and CDR2 are SGHNT and YYREEE (reference sequence). CDR3: CASSLDFPNTEAFF. CDR3 in DNA: TGTGCCAGCAGCCTGGACTTTCCGAACACTGAAGCTTTCTTT.

The chain employs TRBV18 and TRBJ2-7; D is ambiguous. Germline V lookup: CDR1 KGHSH, CDR2 LQKENI. V was trimmed by 2 bases and J by 2 bases, leaving 4 bases between them. The CDR3 covers 12 residues. CDR3 sequence: CASSPATYEQYF. For the CDR3, the DNA is TGTGCCAGCTCACCAGCGACCTACGAGCAGTACTTC.

The V and J genes are TRBV27 and TRBJ1-5; D is perhaps TRBD1 (5 bases). The CDR3 is 15 residues long. Trimming left V 5 bases short and J 3 bases short, with 14 bases between. CDR1 is MNHEY, CDR2 SMNVEV, per germline (reference sequence). The CDR3 spells CASSADRVYNQPQHF. Here the CDR3 DNA reads TGTGCCAGCAGTGCTGACAGAGTCTACAATCAGCCCCAGCATTTT.

This rearrangement joins TRBV7-9 to TRBJ2-7; D is tentatively TRBD1 or TRBD2 (6 bases each). With 8 bases removed from V and 2 bases from J, the gap between germline ends came to 16 bases. From germline, CDR1 is SEHNR and CDR2 FQNEAQ (reference sequence). This CDR3 spans 14 amino acids. CDR3 in DNA: TGTGCCAGCGGGGGGCGGATAGATGCCTACGAGCAGTACTTC. Encoded protein: CASGGRIDAYEQYF.

The chain combines TRBV28 with TRBJ2-7; D is unresolved. V lost 8 bases and J 3 bases, leaving 14 bases between the germline ends. Germline V gene data show CDR1 as MDHEN and CDR2 as SYDVKM. The CDR3 sequence is 13 residues long. The CDR3, as DNA: TGTGCCAGCTATGGCCCTCGATTCTACGAGCAGTACTTC. It is translated as CASYGPRFYEQYF.

The chain employs TRBV11-2 and TRBJ2-7; D may be TRBD2 (6 bases). The CDR3 loop spans 15 amino acids. V lost 2 bases to trimming and J lost 7 bases, with 18 bases between them. Per germline, CDR1 SGHAT and CDR2 FQNNGV. The CDR3 DNA follows: TGTGCCAGCAGCTTACTCGCGGGGAGGCTCGGGGAGCAGTACTTC. Its protein is CASSLLAGRLGEQYF.

This clone has a single count. Other DNA sequences in this specimen translate into the identical CDR3. This chain uses TRBV5-6 with TRBJ2-3; D is unresolved. Germline values: CDR1 SGHDT, CDR2 YYEEEE. With 0 bases removed from V and 2 bases from J, the gap between germline ends came to 4 bases. The CDR3 is 13 amino acids. The CDR3 region is CASSLAVTDTQYF. The CDR3 DNA sequence: TGTGCCAGCAGCTTGGCAGTCACAGATACGCAGTATTTT.

V and J are TRBV19 and TRBJ1-5; TRBD1 matches 10 bases. With 5 bases clipped from V and 5 bases from J, the junction kept 15 bases outside the gene matches. CDR3 size: 18 residues. CDR1 LNHDA and CDR2 SQIVND come from the germline V gene (reference sequence). The CDR3 nucleotides are TGTGCCAGTAGTCCCGAATGGGGGACAGGGGAGGCACATCAGCCCCAGCATTTT. Translation: CASSPEWGTGEAHQPQHF.

A word on this clone: The junction differs from germline at one of its ends, possibly a read error. The CDR3 coding sequence is TGTGCTAGCAGCTTATTGACAGGGCCGAACACTGAAGCTTTCTTT. Amino acid sequence: CASSLLTGPNTEAFF. This chain uses TRBV7-7 with TRBJ1-1, with 7 bases fitting TRBD1. The CDR3 extends over 15 amino acids. Germline-derived CDR1 and CDR2 are SSHAT and FNYEAQ (reference sequence).

Concerning this clone itself: The sample carries other DNA sequences with the same CDR3. The V gene is TRBV7-9, the J gene TRBJ1-1; 7 nucleotides match TRBD1. With 5 bases clipped from V and 5 bases from J, the junction kept 2 bases outside the gene matches. From germline, CDR1 is SEHNR and CDR2 FQNEAQ (reference sequence). This CDR3 comprises 12 residues. DNA for the CDR3: TGTGCCAGCAGCCAGGGGGATACTGAAGCTTTCTTT. Amino acid sequence: CASSQGDTEAFF.

The chain has TRBV21-1 and TRBJ2-7; the tabulated D call, TRBD1, remains unverified against the DNA. TRBV21-1 has pseudogene status. CDR3 length equals 12 residues. This CDR3 is CASSKVGGEQYF. The DNA of the CDR3 is TGTGCCAGCAGCAAAGTAGGGGGCGAGCAGTACTTC.

The V and J genes are TRBV4-1 and TRBJ1-1; D not resolved. The CDR3 length is 13 residues. V was trimmed by 4 bases and J by 8 bases, leaving 14 bases between them. Germline CDR1 MGHRA, CDR2 YSYEKL. This chain's CDR3 is CASSPTELGEAFF. CDR3 DNA sequence: TGCGCCAGCAGCCCAACGGAGCTGGGAGAAGCTTTCTTT.

The chain uses TRBV27 and TRBJ2-7; no definite D call. The CDR3 contains 14 residues. Germline CDR1 reads MNHEY; CDR2 reads SMNVEV (reference sequence). Deletions cut 8 bases from V and 2 bases from J, with 16 bases between. The CDR3 nucleotides are TGTGCCAGCCTTGACTTAAAGCGTCCCTACGAGCAGTACTTC. It encodes CASLDLKRPYEQYF.